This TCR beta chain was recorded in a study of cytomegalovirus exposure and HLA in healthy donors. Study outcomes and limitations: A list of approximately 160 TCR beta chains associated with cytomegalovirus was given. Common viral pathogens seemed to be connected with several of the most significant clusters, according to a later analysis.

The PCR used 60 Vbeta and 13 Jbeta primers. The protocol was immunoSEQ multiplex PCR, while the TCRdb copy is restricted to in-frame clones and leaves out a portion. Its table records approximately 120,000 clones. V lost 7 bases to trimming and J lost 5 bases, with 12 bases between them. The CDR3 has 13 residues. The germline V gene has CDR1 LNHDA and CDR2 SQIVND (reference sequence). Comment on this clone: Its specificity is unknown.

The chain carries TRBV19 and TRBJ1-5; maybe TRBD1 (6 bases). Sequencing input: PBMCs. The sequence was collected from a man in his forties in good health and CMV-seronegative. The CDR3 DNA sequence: TGTGCCAGTAATCAGGGGCCATATCAGCCCCAGCATTTT. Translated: CASNQGPYQPQHF. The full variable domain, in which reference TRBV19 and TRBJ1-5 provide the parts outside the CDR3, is DGGITQSPKYLFRKEGQNVTLSCEQNLNHDAMYWYRQDPGQGLRLIYYSQIVNDFQKGDIAEGYSVSREKKESFPLTVTSAQKNPTAFYLCASNQGPYQPQHFGDGTRLSIL.